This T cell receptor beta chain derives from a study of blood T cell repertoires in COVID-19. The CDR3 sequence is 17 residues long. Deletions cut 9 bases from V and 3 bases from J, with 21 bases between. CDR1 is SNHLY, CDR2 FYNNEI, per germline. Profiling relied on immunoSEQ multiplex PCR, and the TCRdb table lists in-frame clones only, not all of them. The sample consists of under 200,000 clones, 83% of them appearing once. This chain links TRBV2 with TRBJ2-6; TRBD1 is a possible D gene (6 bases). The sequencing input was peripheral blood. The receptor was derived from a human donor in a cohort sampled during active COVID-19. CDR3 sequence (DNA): TGTGCCAGAGATACAGGGAGAAGGTATAGTGGGGCCAACGTCCTGACTTTC. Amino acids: CARDTGRRYSGANVLTF.